A selection of T cell receptor beta chains follows, all from one sample in a study of blood T cell repertoires in COVID-19. Clones were read by immunoSEQ multiplex PCR, and TCRdb kept only the in-frame ones, dropping some. The table has around 700,000 clones, over 80% seen once; the top ten hold more than 0.25%. Material for sequencing was peripheral blood. These receptors were obtained from a young woman with acute or convalescent COVID-19. Both conserved end residues are part of each CDR3. Fields, in order: V gene, J gene, clone size, D gene, CDR3 DNA, CDR3 protein. D genes are given only for firm matches. Rows may omit the clone size; those that give it use once, few, many or a size class.

TRBV11-2	TRBJ2-1	NA	TRBD1	TGTGCCAGCAGCTTGGTTGGACAGGTTTACAATGAGCAGTTCTTC	CASSLVGQVYNEQFF
TRBV10-3	TRBJ2-7	NA	TRBD1	TGTGCCATACTCCGGGACAGCTCCTACGAGCAGTACTTC	CAILRDSSYEQYF
TRBV6-1	TRBJ2-2	once	NA	TGTGCCAGCAGTGAAAGAGGTCCAGACACCGGGGAGCTGTTTTTT	CASSERGPDTGELFF
TRBV7-6	TRBJ1-5	NA	NA	TGTGCCAGCAGCCCACGGTGGGGAGAACCCCAGCATTTT	CASSPRWGEPQHF
TRBV19	TRBJ1-5	once	TRBD1	TGTGCCAGTAGTAGGGACAGATGCAATCAGCCCCAGCATTTT	CASSRDRCNQPQHF
TRBV7-9	TRBJ1-5	NA	NA	TGTGCCAGCAGCTCCCCAGATAGCAATCAGCCCCAGCATTTT	CASSSPDSNQPQHF
TRBV10-3	TRBJ2-7	NA	NA	TGTGCCATCAGTGGGGGGGACGTTGAAATCTACGAGCAGTACTTC	CAISGGDVEIYEQYF
TRBV9	TRBJ1-4	NA	NA	TGTGCCAGCAGCGTAGCCGACAGTTTCAATGAAAAACTGTTTTTT	CASSVADSFNEKLFF
TRBV4-1	TRBJ1-2	NA	NA	TGCGCCAGCTCAGGGTTTAACTATGGCTACACCTTC	CASSGFNYGYTF
TRBV9	TRBJ2-2	NA	NA	TGTGCCAGCAGCGTAGCGAGGAACACCGGGGAGCTGTTTTTT	CASSVARNTGELFF
TRBV19	TRBJ1-1	NA	TRBD1	TGTGCCAGTAGTTCGGGACAGGGAAACACTGAAGCTTTCTTT	CASSSGQGNTEAFF
TRBV12-1	TRBJ2-1	NA	NA	TGTGCCAGCACCTACCCGGAGTTCGTTGAGCAGTTCTTC	CASTYPEFVEQFF
TRBV19	TRBJ2-5	NA	TRBD2	TGTGCCAGTAGTATTCGGCTAGCGGGGGCCGCGTACCAAGAGACCCAGTACTTC	CASSIRLAGAAYQETQYF
TRBV19	TRBJ1-2	NA	TRBD1	TGTGCCAGTTGGACAGGGGCGGACCTTAACTATGGCTACACCTTC	CASWTGADLNYGYTF